The source of this T cell receptor beta chain is a study of T-cell reconstitution after alpha-beta-depleted transplantation in children. Using unique molecular identifiers, the investigators prepared the TCRbeta library. TCRdb called the PCR reads again in MiXCR, with one record for every CDR3 protein. The data hold some 600,000 distinct CDR3 sequences, with 10% to 15% observed a single time. The CDR3 covers 16 residues. The germline CDR1 and CDR2 sequences are MNHEY and SVGEGT. J gave up 5 bases and V 4 bases, and 11 bases lay outside the gene matches. General study points: Expanded clones from the graft, numbering several hundred, reportedly supplied alpha-beta T cells about two months after transplant.

This clonotype appeared many times. Its specificity is not known. Sequenced material: PBMCs, mostly from graft donor cells, taken 360 days after TCRalphabeta/CD19-depleted stem cell transplant. This sequence was found in a male patient between 5 and 17 years old who had a stem cell transplant for acute myeloid leukemia, so the T cells may come from the graft donor. J is TRBJ1-5 and V is TRBV6-2 or TRBV6-3; 7 bases agree with TRBD1. The CDR3 DNA follows: TGTGCCAGCAGTTTATACAGGGGCTCAAGGGATCAGCCCCAGCATTTT. Encoded protein: CASSLYRGSRDQPQHF.